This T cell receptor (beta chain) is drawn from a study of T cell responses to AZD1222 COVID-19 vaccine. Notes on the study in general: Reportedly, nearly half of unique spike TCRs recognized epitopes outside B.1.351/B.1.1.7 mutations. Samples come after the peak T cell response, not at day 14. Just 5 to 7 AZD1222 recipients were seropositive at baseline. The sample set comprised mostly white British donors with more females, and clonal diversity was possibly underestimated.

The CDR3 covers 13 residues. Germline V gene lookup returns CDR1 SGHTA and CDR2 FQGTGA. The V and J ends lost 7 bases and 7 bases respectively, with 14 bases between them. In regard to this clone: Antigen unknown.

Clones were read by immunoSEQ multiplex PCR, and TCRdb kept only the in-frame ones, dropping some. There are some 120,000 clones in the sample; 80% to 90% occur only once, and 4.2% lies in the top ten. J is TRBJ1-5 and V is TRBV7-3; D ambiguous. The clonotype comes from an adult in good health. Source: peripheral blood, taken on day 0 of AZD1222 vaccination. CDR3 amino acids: CASTQPAGQPQHF. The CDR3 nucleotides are TGTGCCAGCACCCAACCAGCGGGCCAGCCCCAGCATTTT.